The subject of this entry is one TCR beta chain. Its antigen is currently unknown. Germline CDR1 is MNHNS and CDR2 is SASEGT. The V and J ends lost 6 bases and 1 base respectively, with 15 bases between them. The CDR3 covers 15 residues. This sample stems from a study of cytomegalovirus exposure and HLA in healthy donors. Study results and limitations: In a later analysis, HLA-associated TCR beta chains were more clonally expanded than equally common others. In a later analysis, an Asian-associated ancestry cluster reportedly showed fewer N-insertions than the roughly 650-donor mean. In vitro data verified a few CMV-associated chains as specific for CMV antigens.

13 Jbeta primers and 60 Vbeta primers were used for the PCR. TCRdb keeps only in-frame clones here, not all; method: immunoSEQ multiplex PCR. The sample consists of roughly 150,000 clones, about three quarters of them appearing once. The clonotype originates from a man aged 25-40 years in good health and CMV-seropositive. The sequencing sample was made of PBMCs. V usage is TRBV6-1 and J usage is TRBJ2-5, with a tentative D call TRBD2 (7 bases). The CDR3 loop reads CASSTAGGAQETQYF. The DNA for the CDR3 is TGTGCCAGCAGCACAGCTGGGGGGGCCCAAGAGACCCAGTACTTC.